The T cell receptor beta chain under discussion was sequenced for a study of T cells in Graves' hyperthyroidism and ophthalmopathy. Authors of the study amplified TCR beta CDR3 regions from RNA transcripts. Researchers ran a first-round RT-PCR on the TCR CDR3 using the HTBI primer set. TCRdb independently ran MiXCR on the multiplex PCR reads; one entry per CDR3 protein. The sample carries about 360,000 distinct CDR3 sequences, under 15% recorded once. This CDR3 comprises 16 residues. V dropped 8 bases and J dropped 4 bases, with 23 bases sitting between them. This clonotype was observed many times. Sequencing was performed on blood. The chain employs TRBV12-3 or TRBV12-4 and TRBJ1-1; D is possibly TRBD1 (5 bases). This TCR came from a woman aged 18-29 years with Graves' hyperthyroidism. The CDR3 loop reads CASCWEGMFKGTEAFF. CDR3 DNA: TGTGCCAGCTGCTGGGAGGGGATGTTTAAGGGCACTGAAGCTTTCTTT.